This passage covers 20 T cell receptor beta chains from one sample sequenced in a study of blood T cell repertoires in COVID-19. Measured with immunoSEQ multiplex PCR; TCRdb has only the in-frame clones, and not every one. The data contain some 170,000 clones, 60% to 85% of them singletons. Specimen: peripheral blood. These receptors were taken from a man aged 60 to 69 with acute or convalescent COVID-19.

The CDR3 spells CATRSSGVEGRYGYTF. The DNA for the CDR3 is TGTGCCACCAGATCCTCGGGAGTTGAGGGGAGGTATGGCTACACCTTC. The chain uses TRBV24-1 and TRBJ1-2; weak D call: TRBD1 (5 bases). The CDR3 is made up of 16 amino acids. V shed 7 bases and J shed 5 bases, with 22 bases lying between them. Germline V lookup: CDR1 KGHDR, CDR2 SFDVKD.

V and J are TRBV10-1 and TRBJ1-2, with TRBD1 matching 10 bases. The CDR3 has 16 amino acids. Per the germline V gene, CDR1 is WNHNN and CDR2 is SYGVQD (reference sequence). The V gene end was trimmed by 3 bases and the J gene end by 7 bases; junction bases not matched to a gene: 11. The DNA for the CDR3 is TGCGCCAGCAGTGAAGGGGGACAGGGGAACGGAGGTGGCTACACCTTC. Encoded protein: CASSEGGQGNGGGYTF.

V is TRBV6-5 and J is TRBJ1-2; D perhaps matches TRBD1 (5 bases). With 7 bases removed from V and 1 base from J, the gap between germline ends came to 10 bases. The germline gives CDR1 MNHEY, CDR2 SVGAGI. This CDR3 has 13 residues. The CDR3, as DNA: TGTGCCAGCAATCAGGGCGATAACTATGGCTACACCTTC. It yields the protein CASNQGDNYGYTF.

J is TRBJ2-1 and V is TRBV9, with D possibly TRBD1 on 5 matching bases. CDR1 is SGDLS, CDR2 YYNGEE, per germline. The CDR3 spans 14 residues. Trimming shortened V by 2 bases and J by 0 bases, and 6 bases separated the two germline ends. As DNA, the CDR3 is TGTGCCAGCAGCGTTAGGGGCTCCTACAATGAGCAGTTCTTC. The encoded protein is CASSVRGSYNEQFF.

The chain couples TRBV4-3 to TRBJ2-1; a weak D match, TRBD1 (5 bases). This CDR3 comprises 15 residues. V was trimmed by 2 bases and J by 9 bases, leaving 17 bases between them. Germline V gene lookup returns CDR1 LGHNA and CDR2 YSLEER. In DNA, the CDR3 is TGCGCCAGCAGCCAAAGAGGTAGGGGTGACGGTGAGCAGTTCTTC. This codes for CASSQRGRGDGEQFF.

The chain joins TRBV3-1 (or the pseudogene TRBV3-2) to TRBJ2-1; 8 bases line up with TRBD1. The germline V gene encodes CDR1 LGHDT and CDR2 YNNKEL (reference sequence). The V and J ends lost 1 base and 8 bases, in that order; junction bases with no gene match: 4. CDR3 length: 14 residues. DNA of the CDR3: TGTGCCAGCAGCCAAGGGACAGGGTCCTATGAGCAGTTCTTC. Its translation is CASSQGTGSYEQFF.

The V and J genes are TRBV4-2 and TRBJ2-1; TRBD2 aligns across 11 bases. Trimming at V came to 5 bases and at J to 3 bases, leaving 3 bases not matched to a gene. This CDR3 comprises 15 residues. Germline V gene sequence: CDR1 LGHNA, CDR2 YNFKEQ. In DNA form, the CDR3 reads TGTGCCAGCAGCACACTAGCGGGGGACTACAATGAGCAGTTCTTC. Amino acids: CASSTLAGDYNEQFF.

The genes are TRBV19 and TRBJ1-5; 11 positions match TRBD1. V shed 4 bases and J 2 bases; nucleotides not matched to a gene: 10. CDR3 length equals 18 residues. In germline, CDR1 is LNHDA, CDR2 SQIVND (reference sequence). CDR3: CASSTGTGGQIGNQPQHF. In nucleotides, the CDR3 is TGTGCCAGTAGTACCGGGACAGGGGGTCAGATTGGCAATCAGCCCCAGCATTTT.

The chain has TRBV24-1 and TRBJ2-3; D possibly corresponds to TRBD2 (5 bases). The germline CDR1 and CDR2 sequences are KGHDR and SFDVKD. The CDR3 is 15 amino acids. With 1 base removed from V and 3 bases from J, the gap between germline ends came to 10 bases. CDR3 sequence: CATSDFVGKTDTQYF. CDR3 coding DNA: TGTGCCACCAGTGATTTCGTCGGGAAGACAGATACGCAGTATTTT.

As DNA, the CDR3 is TGCAGCGTTGAGCCCCGGACAGGGTCCAACTATGGCTACACCTTC. Encoded protein: CSVEPRTGSNYGYTF. V usage is TRBV29-1 and J usage is TRBJ1-2; 8 nucleotides line up with TRBD1. Germline CDR1 is SQVTM and CDR2 is ANQGSEA. The trim removed 3 bases at V and 2 bases at J, leaving 8 bases unmatched. This CDR3 is 15 amino acids long.

The V and J genes are TRBV19 and TRBJ2-1, with a possible D match to TRBD2 (5 bases). CDR1 and CDR2 (germline): LNHDA, SQIVND (reference sequence). The CDR3 loop spans 15 amino acids. V lost 5 bases to trimming and J lost 1 base, with 12 bases between them. The chain's CDR3 is CASSARGESYNEQFF. DNA of the CDR3: TGTGCCAGTAGTGCCCGGGGAGAATCCTACAATGAGCAGTTCTTC.

The chain has TRBV5-1 and TRBJ1-4; D possibly corresponds to TRBD1 (5 bases). Trimming removed 2 bases at V and 5 bases at J, with 10 bases between. This CDR3 comprises 14 residues. Germline V lookup: CDR1 SGHRS, CDR2 YFSETQ. In DNA, the CDR3 is TGCGCCAGCAGCTTCGGGGGTCCGAATGAAAAACTGTTTTTT. Its protein is CASSFGGPNEKLFF.

This clone was counted a few times. This CDR3 is also generated by other DNA sequences in the sample. This chain links TRBV12-3 or TRBV12-4 with TRBJ1-3; D call uncertain. V lost 6 bases and J 5 bases, leaving 5 bases between the germline ends. The CDR3 covers 11 residues. CDR3 nucleotides: TGTGCCAGCAGAGCTAGAAACACCATATATTTT. This gives the protein CASRARNTIYF.

V gene TRBV24-1 combines with J gene TRBJ1-2, with 7 bases aligning to TRBD1. J gave up 4 bases and V 7 bases, and 8 bases lay outside the gene matches. The germline V gene has CDR1 KGHDR and CDR2 SFDVKD. The CDR3 loop spans 14 amino acids. The CDR3 reads CATSEPGGGYGYTF. The CDR3 region has the DNA TGTGCCACCAGCGAACCAGGGGGTGGCTATGGCTACACCTTC.

The V gene is TRBV19, the J gene TRBJ1-1, with TRBD1 matching over 9 bases. With 3 bases clipped from V and 4 bases from J, the junction kept 6 bases outside the gene matches. CDR3 length equals 15 residues. CDR1 and CDR2 (germline): LNHDA, SQIVND (reference sequence). The chain's CDR3 is CASSIAGTGSTEAFF. As DNA, the CDR3 is TGTGCCAGTAGTATTGCCGGGACAGGGTCCACTGAAGCTTTCTTT.

This chain joins TRBV7-9 and TRBJ1-5, with 8 bases identical to TRBD1. The CDR3 runs to 15 residues. The germline gives CDR1 SEHNR, CDR2 FQNEAQ (reference sequence). Trimming took 4 bases from V and 7 from J; bases not matched to a gene: 9. As DNA, the CDR3 is TGTGCCAGCAGCTACGGACAGGGAACGAGACAGCCCCAGCATTTT. Protein product: CASSYGQGTRQPQHF.

The chain couples TRBV30 to TRBJ1-1, with a tentative D call TRBD1 (6 bases). Trimming stripped 0 bases from V and 1 base from J, with 15 bases between. The CDR3 is made up of 16 amino acids. Germline-derived CDR1 and CDR2 are GTSNPN and SVGIG (reference sequence). The CDR3 spells CAWSVRGGLTNTEAFF. Here the CDR3 DNA reads TGTGCCTGGAGTGTACGCGGGGGGCTAACGAACACTGAAGCTTTCTTT.

The V and J genes are TRBV28 and TRBJ1-2; 8 positions match TRBD1. The CDR3 extends over 14 amino acids. V was pared by 5 bases and J by 2 bases, with 4 bases of the junction left unmatched. The germline gives CDR1 MDHEN, CDR2 SYDVKM. CDR3 region: CASSPGGANYGYTF. The DNA for the CDR3 is TGTGCCAGCAGTCCAGGGGGCGCAAACTATGGCTACACCTTC.

The chain has TRBV5-1 and TRBJ2-2; a possible D gene is TRBD2 (7 bases). V gave up 0 bases and J gave up 0 bases, with 15 bases separating them. CDR1 is SGHRS, CDR2 YFSETQ, per germline. The CDR3 loop spans 18 amino acids. The CDR3 DNA is TGCGCCAGCAGCTTGGCCCGCGGGGGCTTCGCGAACACCGGGGAGCTGTTTTTT. Residues: CASSLARGGFANTGELFF.

The chain recombines TRBV4-1 with TRBJ2-3; D unresolved. Trimming took off 3 bases at V and 0 bases at J, with 7 bases between the two ends. This CDR3 comprises 14 residues. Per the germline V gene, CDR1 is MGHRA and CDR2 is YSYEKL. The CDR3 spells CASSHAPSTDTQYF. CDR3 sequence (DNA): TGCGCCAGCAGCCACGCGCCGAGCACAGATACGCAGTATTTT.